The 4 T cell receptor beta chains below all came from one sample that was sequenced in a study of cytomegalovirus exposure and HLA in healthy donors. The assay was immunoSEQ multiplex PCR, and TCRdb's table has in-frame clones only and misses some. The data show 150,000 to 200,000 clones, about 90% seen once. The sequenced material came from PBMCs. These receptors were taken from a young woman in good health and CMV-seropositive.

This chain links TRBV2 with TRBJ1-6, with D uncertain. The CDR3 totals 21 residues. The germline gives CDR1 SNHLY, CDR2 FYNNEI. Trimming left V 3 bases short and J 9 bases short, with 33 bases between. The CDR3 bases are TGTGCCAGCAGTGATCTGGGAGTCGACCCTGAAAGTGACGTCGTGGGTTCACCCCTCCACTTT. It translates to CASSDLGVDPESDVVGSPLHF.

The chain employs TRBV9 and TRBJ1-1, with D possibly TRBD1 on 6 matching bases. CDR3 length equals 15 residues. CDR1 is SGDLS and CDR2 is YYNGEE in the germline V gene. The V gene lost 3 bases and the J gene lost 1 base, with 13 bases spanning the gap. The CDR3 DNA sequence: TGTGCCAGCAGCGCATCTCTACAGGGGAACACTGAAGCTTTCTTT. Its protein product is CASSASLQGNTEAFF.

The chain uses TRBV19 and TRBJ1-5; D might be TRBD1 (6 bases). This CDR3 contains 14 residues. The V end lost 3 bases, the J end lost 9 bases, and 15 bases lay between the germline ends. From germline, CDR1 is LNHDA and CDR2 SQIVND (reference sequence). CDR3 in amino acids: CASSIAGAMWPQHF. In nucleotides, the CDR3 is TGTGCCAGTAGTATCGCAGGGGCAATGTGGCCCCAGCATTTT.

The V gene is TRBV18, the J gene TRBJ1-4; the match to TRBD1 covers 9 bases. The V gene's germline CDR1 is KGHSH and CDR2 LQKENI. V was clipped by 4 bases and J by 5 bases; unmatched bases: 2. The CDR3 spans 14 residues. The CDR3 DNA sequence: TGTGCCAGCTCACGTGGACAGGGGAATGAAAAACTGTTTTTT. Protein product: CASSRGQGNEKLFF.